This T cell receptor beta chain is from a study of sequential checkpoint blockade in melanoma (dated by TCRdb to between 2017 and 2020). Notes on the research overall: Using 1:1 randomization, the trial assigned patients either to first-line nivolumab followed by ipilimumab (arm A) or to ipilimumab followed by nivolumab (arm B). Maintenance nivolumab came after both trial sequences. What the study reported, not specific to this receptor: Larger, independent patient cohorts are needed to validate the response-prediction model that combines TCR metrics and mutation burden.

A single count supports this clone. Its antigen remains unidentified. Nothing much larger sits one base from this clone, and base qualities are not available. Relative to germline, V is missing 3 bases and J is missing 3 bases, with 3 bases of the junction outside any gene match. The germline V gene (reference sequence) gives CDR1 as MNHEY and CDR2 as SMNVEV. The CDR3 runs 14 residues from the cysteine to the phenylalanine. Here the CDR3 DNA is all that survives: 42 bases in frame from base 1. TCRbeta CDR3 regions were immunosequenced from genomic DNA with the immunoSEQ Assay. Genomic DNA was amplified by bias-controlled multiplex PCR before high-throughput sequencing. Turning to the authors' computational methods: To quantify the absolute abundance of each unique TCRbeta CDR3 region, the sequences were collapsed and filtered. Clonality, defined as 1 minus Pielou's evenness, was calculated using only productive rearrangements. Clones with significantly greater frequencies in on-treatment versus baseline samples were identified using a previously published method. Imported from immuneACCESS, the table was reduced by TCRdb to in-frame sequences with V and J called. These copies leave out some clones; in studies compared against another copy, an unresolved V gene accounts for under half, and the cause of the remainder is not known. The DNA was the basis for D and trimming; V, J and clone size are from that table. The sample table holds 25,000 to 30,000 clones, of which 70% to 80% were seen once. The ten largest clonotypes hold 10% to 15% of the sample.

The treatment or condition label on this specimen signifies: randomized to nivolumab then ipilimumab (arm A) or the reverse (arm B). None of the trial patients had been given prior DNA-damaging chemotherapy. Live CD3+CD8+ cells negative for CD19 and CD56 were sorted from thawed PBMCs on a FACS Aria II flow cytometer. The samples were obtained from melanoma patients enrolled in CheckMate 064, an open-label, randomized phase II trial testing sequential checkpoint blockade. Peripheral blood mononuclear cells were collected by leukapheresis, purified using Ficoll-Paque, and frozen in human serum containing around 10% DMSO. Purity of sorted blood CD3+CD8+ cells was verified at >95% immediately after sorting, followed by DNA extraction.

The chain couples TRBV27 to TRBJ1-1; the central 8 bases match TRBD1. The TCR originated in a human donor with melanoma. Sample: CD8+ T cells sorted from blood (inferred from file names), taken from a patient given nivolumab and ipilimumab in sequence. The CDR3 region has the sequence CASSFRGLHTEAFF. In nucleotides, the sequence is TGTGCCAGCAGTTTCAGGGGGCTGCACACTGAAGCTTTCTTT.